This entry is about one TCR beta chain. PCR employed 60 Vbeta and 13 Jbeta primers. Assay: immunoSEQ multiplex PCR; the TCRdb copy retains only in-frame clones and omits some. The table lists more than 95,000 clones, around two thirds of them singletons. This entry belongs to a study of cytomegalovirus exposure and HLA in healthy donors. Trimming took 0 bases from V and 1 from J, leaving 10 bases between them. Germline-derived CDR1 and CDR2 are SGDLS and YYNGEE. The CDR3 runs to 15 residues. Sequences were obtained from PBMCs. The chain joins TRBV9 to TRBJ1-1; D is ambiguous. The source of this sequence is a man aged 60 to 75 in good health and CMV-seropositive. The CDR3 coding sequence is TGTGCCAGCAGCGTAGATGCTTCGGGGAACACTGAAGCTTTCTTT. It yields the protein CASSVDASGNTEAFF. The variable domain in full, with the rest retrieved from reference TRBV9 and TRBJ1-1, is DSGVTQTPKHLITATGQRVTLRCSPRSGDLSVYWYQQSLDQGLQFLIQYYNGEERAKGNILERFSAQQFPDLHSELNLSSLELGDSALYFCASSVDASGNTEAFFGQGTRLTVV.